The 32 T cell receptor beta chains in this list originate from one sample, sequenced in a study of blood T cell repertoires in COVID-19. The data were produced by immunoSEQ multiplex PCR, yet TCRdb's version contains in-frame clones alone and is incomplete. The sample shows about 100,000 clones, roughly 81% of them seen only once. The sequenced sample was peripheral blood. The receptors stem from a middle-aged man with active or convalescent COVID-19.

The CDR3 bases are TGTGCCAGCAGTAAAGCCCGAACAGGGGACTACGAGCAGTACTTC. Its translation: CASSKARTGDYEQYF. This rearrangement joins TRBV6-2 or TRBV6-3 to TRBJ2-7; 7 nucleotides align to TRBD1. From germline, CDR1 is MNHEY and CDR2 SVGEGT. The CDR3 is 15 residues long. J gave up 3 bases and V 5 bases, and 10 bases lay outside the gene matches.

The CDR3 nucleotides are TGTGCCAGCAGCCGTGGACAGGGTCCTGAAAAACTGTTTTTT. Encoded protein: CASSRGQGPEKLFF. V usage is TRBV11-1 and J usage is TRBJ1-4; TRBD1 matches 8 bases. The CDR3 has 14 residues. Germline values: CDR1 SGHAT, CDR2 FQDESV (reference sequence). The trim removed 5 bases at V and 7 bases at J, leaving 6 bases unmatched.

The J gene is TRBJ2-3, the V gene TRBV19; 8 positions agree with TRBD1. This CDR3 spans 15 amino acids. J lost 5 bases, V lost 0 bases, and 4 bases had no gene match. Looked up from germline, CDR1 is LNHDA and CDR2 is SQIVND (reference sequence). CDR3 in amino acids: CASSIDDRGLDTQYF. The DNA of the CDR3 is TGTGCCAGTAGTATAGACGACAGGGGCTTAGATACGCAGTATTTT.

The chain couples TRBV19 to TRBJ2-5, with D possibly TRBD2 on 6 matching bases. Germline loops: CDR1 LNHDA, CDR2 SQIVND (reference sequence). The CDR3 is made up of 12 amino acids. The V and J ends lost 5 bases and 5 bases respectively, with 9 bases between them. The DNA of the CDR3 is TGTGCCAGTAGTGGGGGACTGGAGACCCAGTACTTC. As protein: CASSGGLETQYF.

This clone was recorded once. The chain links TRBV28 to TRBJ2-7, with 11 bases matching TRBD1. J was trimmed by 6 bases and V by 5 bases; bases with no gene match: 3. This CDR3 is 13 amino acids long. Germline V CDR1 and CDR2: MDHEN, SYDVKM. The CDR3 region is CASSVDRGLEQYF. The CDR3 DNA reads TGTGCCAGCAGTGTGGACAGGGGGCTCGAGCAGTACTTC.

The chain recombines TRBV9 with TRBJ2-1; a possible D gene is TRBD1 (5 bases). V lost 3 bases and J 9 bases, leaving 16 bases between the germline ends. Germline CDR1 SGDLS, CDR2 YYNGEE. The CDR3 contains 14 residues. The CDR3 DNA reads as TGTGCCAGCAGCGCCCTGCAGGGAATGGGTGAGCAGTTCTTC. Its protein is CASSALQGMGEQFF.

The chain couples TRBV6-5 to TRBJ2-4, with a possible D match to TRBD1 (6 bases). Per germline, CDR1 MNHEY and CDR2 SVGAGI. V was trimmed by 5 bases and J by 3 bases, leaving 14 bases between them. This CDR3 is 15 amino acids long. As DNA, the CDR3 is TGTGCCAGCAGTCGGACAGAGCTTGGCAAAAACATTCAGTACTTC. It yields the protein CASSRTELGKNIQYF.

CDR3 region: CAISDDPGGAFF. CDR3 coding DNA: TGTGCCATCAGTGATGACCCCGGCGGTGCTTTCTTT. The genes are TRBV10-3 and TRBJ1-1; D call uncertain. CDR3 length: 12 residues. The germline V gene encodes CDR1 ENHRY and CDR2 SYGVKD. V was pared by 3 bases and J by 11 bases, with 13 bases between.

The CDR3: CASGPRASQTDTQYF. DNA for the CDR3: TGCGCCAGCGGCCCCCGGGCTAGCCAAACAGATACGCAGTATTTT. V usage is TRBV5-1 and J usage is TRBJ2-3; TRBD2 is a possible D gene (5 bases). CDR3 length equals 15 residues. CDR1 and CDR2 from the germline V gene are SGHRS and YFSETQ. V shed 7 bases and J shed 3 bases, with 18 bases lying between them. The full variable domain, rest sourced from reference TRBV5-1 and TRBJ2-3, is KAGVTQTPRYLIKTRGQQVTLSCSPISGHRSVSWYQQTPGQGLQFLFEYFSETQRNKGNFPGRFSGRQFSNSRSEMNVSTLELGDSALYLCASGPRASQTDTQYFGPGTRLTVL.

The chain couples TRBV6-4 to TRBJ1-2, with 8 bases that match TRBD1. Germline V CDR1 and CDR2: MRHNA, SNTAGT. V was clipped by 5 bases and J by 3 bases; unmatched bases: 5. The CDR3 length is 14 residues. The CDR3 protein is CASSLDRVYYGYTF. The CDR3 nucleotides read TGTGCCAGCAGTCTGGACAGGGTATACTATGGCTACACCTTC.

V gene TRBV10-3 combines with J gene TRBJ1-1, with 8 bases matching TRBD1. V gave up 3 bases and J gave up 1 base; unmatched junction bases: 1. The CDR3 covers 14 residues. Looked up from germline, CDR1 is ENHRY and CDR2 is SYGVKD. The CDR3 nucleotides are TGTGCCATCAGTGATACAGGGGGGAACACTGAAGCTTTCTTT. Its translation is CAISDTGGNTEAFF.

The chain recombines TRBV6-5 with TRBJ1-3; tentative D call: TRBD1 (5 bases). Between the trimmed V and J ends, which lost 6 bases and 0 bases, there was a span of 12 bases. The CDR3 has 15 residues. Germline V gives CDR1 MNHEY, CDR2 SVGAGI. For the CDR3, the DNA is TGTGCCAGCAGATTAGGGGCCTACTCTGGAAACACCATATATTTT. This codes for CASRLGAYSGNTIYF.

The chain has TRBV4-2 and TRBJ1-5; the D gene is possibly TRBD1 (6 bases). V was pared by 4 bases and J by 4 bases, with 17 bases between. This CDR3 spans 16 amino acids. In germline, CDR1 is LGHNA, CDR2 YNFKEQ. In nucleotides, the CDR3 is TGTGCCAGCAGCCCCTTAAACAGGGCGCAGAATCAGCCCCAGCATTTT. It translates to CASSPLNRAQNQPQHF.

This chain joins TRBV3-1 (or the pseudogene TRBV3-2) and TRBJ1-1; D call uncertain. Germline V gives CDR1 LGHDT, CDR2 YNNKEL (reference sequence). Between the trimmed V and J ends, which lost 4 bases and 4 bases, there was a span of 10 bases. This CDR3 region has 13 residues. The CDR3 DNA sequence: TGTGCCAGCAGCCTCTCGCGGGGCACTGAAGCTTTCTTT. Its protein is CASSLSRGTEAFF.

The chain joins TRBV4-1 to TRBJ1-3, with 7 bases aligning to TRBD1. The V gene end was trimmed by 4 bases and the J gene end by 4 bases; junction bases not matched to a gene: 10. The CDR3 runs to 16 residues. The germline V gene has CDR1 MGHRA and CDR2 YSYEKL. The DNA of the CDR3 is TGCGCCAGCAGCCCTATTGGCAGGGGGGACGGAAACACCATATATTTT. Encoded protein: CASSPIGRGDGNTIYF.

For the CDR3, the DNA is TGTGCCAGCAGTTCGAGATTGGGCACAGATACGCAGTATTTT. Translated: CASSSRLGTDTQYF. V usage is TRBV6-5 and J usage is TRBJ2-3; no reliable D call. Trimming took 4 bases from V and 1 from J, leaving 9 bases between them. Germline CDR1 and CDR2: MNHEY and SVGAGI. The CDR3 consists of 14 residues.

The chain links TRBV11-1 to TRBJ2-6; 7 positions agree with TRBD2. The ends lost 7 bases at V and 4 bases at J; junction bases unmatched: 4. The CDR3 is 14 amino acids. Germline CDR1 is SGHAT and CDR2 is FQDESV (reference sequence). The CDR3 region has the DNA TGTGCCAGCACCACAGCGGGAGGGGCCAACGTCCTGACTTTC. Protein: CASTTAGGANVLTF.

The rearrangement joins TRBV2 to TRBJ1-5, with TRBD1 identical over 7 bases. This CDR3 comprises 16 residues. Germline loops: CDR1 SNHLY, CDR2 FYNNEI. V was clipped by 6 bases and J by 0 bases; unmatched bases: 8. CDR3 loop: CASRAGTVNSNQPQHF. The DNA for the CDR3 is TGTGCCAGCAGAGCCGGGACAGTCAATAGCAATCAGCCCCAGCATTTT.

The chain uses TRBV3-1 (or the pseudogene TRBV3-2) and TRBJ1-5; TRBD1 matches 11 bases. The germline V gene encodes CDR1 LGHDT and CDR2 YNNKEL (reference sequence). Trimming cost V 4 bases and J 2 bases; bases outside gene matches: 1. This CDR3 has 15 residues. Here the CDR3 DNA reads TGTGCCAGCAGCCTGGGACAGGGGGGCAATCAGCCCCAGCATTTT. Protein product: CASSLGQGGNQPQHF.

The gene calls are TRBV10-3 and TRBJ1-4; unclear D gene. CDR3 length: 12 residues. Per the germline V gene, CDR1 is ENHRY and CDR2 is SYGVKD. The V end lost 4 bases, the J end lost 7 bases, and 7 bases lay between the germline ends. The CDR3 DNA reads TGTGCCATCAGTGGACAAGGTGAAAAACTGTTTTTT. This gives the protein CAISGQGEKLFF.

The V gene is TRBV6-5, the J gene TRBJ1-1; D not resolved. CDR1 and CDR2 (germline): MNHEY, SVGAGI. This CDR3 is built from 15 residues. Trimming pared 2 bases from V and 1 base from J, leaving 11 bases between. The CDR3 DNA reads TGTGCCAGCAGTTACATCCGACAAACGAACACTGAAGCTTTCTTT. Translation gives CASSYIRQTNTEAFF.

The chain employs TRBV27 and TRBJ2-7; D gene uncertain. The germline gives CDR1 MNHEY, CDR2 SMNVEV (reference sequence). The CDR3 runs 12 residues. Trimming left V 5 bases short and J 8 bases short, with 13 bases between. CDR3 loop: CASSEQADKQYF. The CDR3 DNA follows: TGTGCCAGCAGTGAACAAGCAGACAAGCAGTACTTC.

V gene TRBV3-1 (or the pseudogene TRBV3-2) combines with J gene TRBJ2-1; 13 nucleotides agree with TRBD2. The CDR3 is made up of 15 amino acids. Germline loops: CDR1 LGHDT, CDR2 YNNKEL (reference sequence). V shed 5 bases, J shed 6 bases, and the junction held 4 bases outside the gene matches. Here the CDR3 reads CASSSTSGGANEQFF. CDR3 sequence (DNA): TGTGCCAGCAGCTCTACTAGCGGGGGGGCCAATGAGCAGTTCTTC.

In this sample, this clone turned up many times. The CDR3 region has the DNA TGTGCCAGCAGCGTAGGACAGGGGGCCACAGATACGCAGTATTTT. Protein product: CASSVGQGATDTQYF. This sequence joins TRBV9 and TRBJ2-3, with 10 bases matching TRBD1. V shed 0 bases and J 2 bases; nucleotides not matched to a gene: 0. The CDR3 runs 15 residues. Germline V CDR1 and CDR2: SGDLS, YYNGEE.

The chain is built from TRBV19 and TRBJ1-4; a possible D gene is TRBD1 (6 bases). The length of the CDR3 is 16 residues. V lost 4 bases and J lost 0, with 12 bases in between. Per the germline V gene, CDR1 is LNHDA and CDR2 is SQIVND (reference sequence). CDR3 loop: CASSTGTTATNEKLFF. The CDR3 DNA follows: TGTGCCAGTAGTACGGGGACAACCGCAACTAATGAAAAACTGTTTTTT.

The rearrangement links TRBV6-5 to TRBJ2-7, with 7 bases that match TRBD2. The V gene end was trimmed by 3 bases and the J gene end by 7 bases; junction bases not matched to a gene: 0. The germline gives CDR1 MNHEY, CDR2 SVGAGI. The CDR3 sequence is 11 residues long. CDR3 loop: CASSYSGEQYF. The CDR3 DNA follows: TGTGCCAGCAGTTATAGCGGGGAGCAGTACTTC.

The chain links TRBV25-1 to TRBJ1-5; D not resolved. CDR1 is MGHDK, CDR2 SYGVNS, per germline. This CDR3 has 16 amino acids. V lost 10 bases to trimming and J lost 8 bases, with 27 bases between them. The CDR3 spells CATPRLPRIYGEPQHF. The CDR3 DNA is TGTGCCACCCCACGACTGCCCCGGATTTATGGTGAGCCCCAGCATTTT.

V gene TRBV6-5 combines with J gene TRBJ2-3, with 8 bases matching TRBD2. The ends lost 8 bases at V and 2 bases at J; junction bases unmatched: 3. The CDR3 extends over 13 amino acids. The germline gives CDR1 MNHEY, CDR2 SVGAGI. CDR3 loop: CASLAGNTDTQYF. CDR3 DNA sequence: TGTGCCAGCTTAGCGGGGAACACAGATACGCAGTATTTT.

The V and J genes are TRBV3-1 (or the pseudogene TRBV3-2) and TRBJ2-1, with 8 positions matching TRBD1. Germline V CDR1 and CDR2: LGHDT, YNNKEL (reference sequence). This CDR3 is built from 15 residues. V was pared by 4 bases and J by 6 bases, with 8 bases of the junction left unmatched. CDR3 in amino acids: CASSRGQGTVNEQFF. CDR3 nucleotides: TGTGCCAGCAGCCGAGGACAGGGAACCGTCAATGAGCAGTTCTTC.

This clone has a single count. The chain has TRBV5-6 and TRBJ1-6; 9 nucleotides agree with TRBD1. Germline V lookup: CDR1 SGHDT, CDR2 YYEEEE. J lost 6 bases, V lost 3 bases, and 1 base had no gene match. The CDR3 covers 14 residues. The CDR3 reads CASSWDRANSPLHF. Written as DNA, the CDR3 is TGTGCCAGCAGCTGGGACAGGGCTAATTCACCCCTCCACTTT.

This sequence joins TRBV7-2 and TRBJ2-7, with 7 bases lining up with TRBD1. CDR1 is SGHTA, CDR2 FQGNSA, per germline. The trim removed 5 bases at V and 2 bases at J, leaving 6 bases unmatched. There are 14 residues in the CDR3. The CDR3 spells CASSPGQRTYEQYF. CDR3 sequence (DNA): TGTGCCAGCAGCCCGGGACAGCGTACCTACGAGCAGTACTTC.

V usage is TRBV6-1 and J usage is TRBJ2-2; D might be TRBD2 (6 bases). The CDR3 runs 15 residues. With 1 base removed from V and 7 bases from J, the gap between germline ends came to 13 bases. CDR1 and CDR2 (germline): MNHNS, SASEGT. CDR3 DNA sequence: TGTGCCAGCAGTGAAGGACTAGTAATGATCGGGGAGCTGTTTTTT. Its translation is CASSEGLVMIGELFF.